This note documents a single TCR beta chain sequence. Its antigen is not identified. This CDR3 comprises 14 residues. Germline CDR1 is PRHDT and CDR2 is FYEKMQ (reference sequence). V lost 5 bases to trimming and J lost 8 bases, with 18 bases between them. The data were obtained in a study of a mutant IDH1 vaccine in newly diagnosed glioma. Overall study context: The study started vaccination 4-6 weeks after radiotherapy alone, or with temozolomide cycles. V12 came at week 35, V13 at week 47.

This table comes from immunoSEQ multiplex PCR, and its TCRdb copy is limited to in-frame clones, with some not included. This sample has about 46,000 clones, with almost 95% found just once. This sample's time point: week 35, safety follow-up. Mutant IDH1 20-mer peptide, at 300 ug, made up each vaccine dose, with topical imiquimod. The gene calls are TRBV13 and TRBJ1-2, with a weak D call TRBD1 (6 bases). This sequence originates from a man in his fifties with glioma. The source was PBMCs, collected from a glioma patient whose treatment included an IDH1 peptide vaccine. The CDR3 DNA is TGTGCCAGCAGCAAGAACAGGGTCTCGAGGGGCTACACCTTC. Amino acids: CASSKNRVSRGYTF.